This T cell receptor beta chain was profiled in a study of T cells after yellow fever vaccination. Study context: Where fractions had low cell numbers, libraries were prepared from them with the SMART-Seq v4 Ultra Low Input RNA kit. Study outcomes and limitations: There was a possibility that FACS-sorted repertoires contained abundant clonotypes contaminating from the bulk population. After the booster, about 95% of CD4 and about 90% of CD8 primary-response clones were re-detected.

It was through 5'RACE template switching that TCR cDNA was made, with a universal primer site and UMIs added. TCRdb ran MiXCR on the 5' RACE reads and lists one entry per CDR3 protein. The sample has some 500,000 distinct CDR3 sequences, about 13% seen once. In the case of this clonotype: The antigen is not known.

Germline V lookup: CDR1 DFQATT, CDR2 SNEGSKA (reference sequence). The CDR3 length is 13 residues. With 7 bases clipped from V and 2 bases from J, the junction kept 7 bases outside the gene matches. The chain has TRBV20-1 and TRBJ2-5; 7 nucleotides agree with TRBD2. The TCR comes from a man aged 25 to 45 who received the YFV17D yellow fever vaccine. Specimen: PBMCs, collected on the day of the yellow fever booster vaccination. CDR3 protein: CSVGGAKQETQYF. CDR3 coding DNA: TGCAGTGTGGGAGGGGCAAAACAAGAGACCCAGTACTTC.